Following are 32 T cell receptor beta chains from one sample sequenced in a study of T cells after yellow fever vaccination. Each CDR3 protein is one row after TCRdb ran MiXCR on the 5' RACE reads. The repertoire holds approximately 450,000 distinct CDR3 sequences, with roughly a sixth as singletons. Specimen: PBMCs, collected before the yellow fever booster vaccination. The receptors originated from a man younger than 35 who received the YFV17D yellow fever vaccine.

The table lists this clonotype with a few counts. The CDR3 nucleotides are TGTGCCAGCAGCTTAAATGGCAGGGAGACTGAAGCTTTCTTT. Translated: CASSLNGRETEAFF. V usage is TRBV7-3 and J usage is TRBJ1-1; maybe TRBD1 (5 bases). V shed 1 base and J shed 5 bases, with 11 bases lying between them. Per germline, CDR1 SGHTA and CDR2 FQGTGA. The CDR3 totals 14 residues.

This clonotype was seen only a few times. The CDR3: CASRPPSGTGGTEAFF. The CDR3 nucleotides read TGTGCCAGCAGGCCCCCGAGTGGGACAGGGGGCACTGAAGCTTTCTTT. The rearrangement joins TRBV7-9 to TRBJ1-1; 11 nucleotides align to TRBD1. V trimming: 6 bases; J trimming: 4 bases; junction bases outside the gene matches: 10. Germline V gene sequence: CDR1 SEHNR, CDR2 FQNEAQ (reference sequence). There are 16 residues in the CDR3.

The chain uses TRBV2 and TRBJ1-2; maybe TRBD1 (5 bases). This CDR3 contains 14 residues. V lost 6 bases to trimming and J lost 2 bases, with 13 bases between them. Germline CDR1 and CDR2: SNHLY and FYNNEI. The CDR3 here is CASRGRGENYGYTF. The CDR3, as DNA: TGTGCCAGCAGGGGGCGAGGGGAAAACTATGGCTACACCTTC.

J is TRBJ2-3 and V is TRBV7-2; D gene uncertain. The germline V gene encodes CDR1 SGHTA and CDR2 FQGNSA. The CDR3 contains 12 residues. V lost 5 bases and J lost 7, with 10 bases in between. The CDR3 region has the DNA TGTGCCAGCAGCATTAGTCAATATACGCAGTATTTT. It yields the protein CASSISQYTQYF.

The chain couples TRBV4-1 to TRBJ1-1; D is ambiguous. CDR1 is MGHRA, CDR2 YSYEKL, per germline. V was shortened by 5 bases and J by 6 bases, with 13 bases between the two germline ends. The CDR3 is 13 residues long. CDR3 coding DNA: TGCGCCAGCAGCTCCCCACAGTACTCTGAAGCTTTCTTT. It specifies CASSSPQYSEAFF.

V and J are TRBV5-5 and TRBJ2-2; 11 nucleotides match TRBD2. Per the germline V gene, CDR1 is SGHKS and CDR2 is YYEKEE (reference sequence). With V trimmed by 3 bases and J by 0 bases, 4 bases remained unmatched. The CDR3 extends over 17 amino acids. CDR3: CASSWVTSGANTGELFF. CDR3 nucleotide sequence: TGTGCCAGCAGCTGGGTGACTAGCGGGGCGAACACCGGGGAGCTGTTTTTT.

The sample holds a few counts of this clonotype. The chain carries TRBV20-1 and TRBJ2-4, with unresolved D. V was pared by 2 bases and J by 6 bases, with 11 bases between. CDR1 is DFQATT, CDR2 SNEGSKA, per germline (reference sequence). There are 13 residues in the CDR3. CDR3 residues: CSARPKRRNIQYF. The CDR3 nucleotides are TGCAGTGCTAGACCCAAACGGCGAAACATTCAGTACTTC.

A few counts support this clonotype. This chain joins TRBV12-3 or TRBV12-4 and TRBJ2-3; D possibly corresponds to TRBD1 (7 bases). This CDR3 comprises 14 residues. Trimming took 7 bases from V and 5 from J, leaving 16 bases between them. In DNA, the CDR3 is TGTGCCAGCATTAGGAGGGGGCAGGGAGATACGCAGTATTTT. It is translated as CASIRRGQGDTQYF.

The V call is TRBV10-3, the J call TRBJ1-2; possibly TRBD1 for D (5 bases). The V end was cut by 7 bases, the J end by 5 bases, with 11 bases between. CDR3 length: 12 amino acids. Germline V CDR1 and CDR2: ENHRY, SYGVKD. CDR3 residues: CAIIERGYGYTF. Here the CDR3 DNA reads TGTGCCATCATCGAGAGGGGTTATGGCTACACCTTC.

This chain uses TRBV4-1 with TRBJ1-1, with D unclear. The CDR3 length is 16 residues. Looked up from germline, CDR1 is MGHRA and CDR2 is YSYEKL. Trimming cost V 3 bases and J 2 bases, with 16 bases left between them. The CDR3 nucleotides are TGCGCCAGCAGCCAGTTGTGGGCTCCGCTAAACACTGAAGCTTTCTTT. Protein: CASSQLWAPLNTEAFF.

This clonotype was seen only a few times. The gene calls are TRBV10-3 and TRBJ1-1; D gene unclear. The germline V gene encodes CDR1 ENHRY and CDR2 SYGVKD. V lost 0 bases and J 3 bases, leaving 17 bases between the germline ends. There are 17 residues in the CDR3. The CDR3 loop reads CAISESADDLGDTEAFF. The CDR3 DNA is TGTGCCATCAGTGAGTCGGCCGACGACCTTGGGGACACTGAAGCTTTCTTT.

This sequence joins TRBV3-2 and TRBJ2-7; the table's D gene call, TRBD1, was not cross checked with the DNA. TRBV3-2 counts as a pseudogene. CDR3 length: 15 residues. CDR3 nucleotides: TGTGCCAGCAGCCAAGTCCGGGGGCTACTTTACGAGCAGTACGTC. Translated: CASSQVRGLLYEQYV.

The V call is TRBV7-2, the J call TRBJ1-2; perhaps TRBD1 as D (5 bases). Germline V lookup: CDR1 SGHTA, CDR2 FQGNSA. CDR3 length: 13 amino acids. Trimming stripped 1 base from V and 8 bases from J, with 11 bases between. The CDR3 protein is CASSLGREGGYTF. CDR3 in DNA: TGTGCCAGCAGCTTAGGCAGGGAGGGAGGCTACACCTTC.

The chain joins TRBV6-2 or TRBV6-3 to TRBJ1-1; perhaps TRBD1 as D (5 bases). The CDR3 consists of 15 residues. Deletions cut 8 bases from V and 4 bases from J, with 20 bases between. Germline loops: CDR1 MNHEY, CDR2 SVGEGT. Written as DNA, the CDR3 is TGTGCCAGCGCCTTGGGAGGGACTTTGTCCACTGAAGCTTTCTTT. Translated: CASALGGTLSTEAFF.

This clonotype was counted only a few times. The gene calls are TRBV4-2 and TRBJ2-7; D gene ambiguous. CDR3 length: 11 amino acids. Trimming took off 1 base at V and 6 bases at J, with 4 bases between the two ends. Germline CDR1 is LGHNA and CDR2 is YNFKEQ. The CDR3 DNA reads TGTGCCAGCAGCCAAGCTGGCGAGCAGTACTTC. The encoded protein is CASSQAGEQYF.

There are a few counts of this clonotype. This chain connects TRBV5-1 to TRBJ1-5; no firm D call. Germline V gene data show CDR1 as SGHRS and CDR2 as YFSETQ. Between the trimmed V and J ends, which lost 2 bases and 6 bases, there was a span of 15 bases. This CDR3 is built from 15 residues. Here the CDR3 DNA reads TGCGCCAGCAGCTTCGGCCCCCAAGCAAGTCAGCCCCAGCATTTT. Amino acid sequence: CASSFGPQASQPQHF.

In this sample, this clonotype turned up a few times. This rearrangement joins TRBV20-1 to TRBJ2-1; D might be TRBD2 (7 bases). The germline CDR1 and CDR2 sequences are DFQATT and SNEGSKA (reference sequence). The CDR3 contains 14 residues. Trimming stripped 6 bases from V and 7 bases from J, with 19 bases between. This CDR3 reads CSAPRGGALNEQFF. The CDR3, as DNA: TGCAGTGCCCCGAGGGGGGGGGCCTTGAATGAGCAGTTCTTC.

A few counts support this clonotype. V and J are TRBV24-1 and TRBJ2-3; 8 positions agree with TRBD1. In germline, CDR1 is KGHDR, CDR2 SFDVKD. With V trimmed by 4 bases and J by 1 base, 3 bases remained unmatched. The CDR3 extends over 15 amino acids. In DNA form, the CDR3 reads TGTGCCACCAGTGAACCGGGACAGGGCACAGATACGCAGTATTTT. It codes for CATSEPGQGTDTQYF.

This clonotype occurred a few times. The V call is TRBV28, the J call TRBJ1-4, with D uncertain. The CDR3 spans 14 residues. V lost 8 bases and J lost 5, with 15 bases in between. CDR1 is MDHEN, CDR2 SYDVKM, per germline. CDR3 residues: CASGQAGQNEKLFF. CDR3 nucleotide sequence: TGTGCCAGCGGGCAGGCCGGGCAAAATGAAAAACTGTTTTTT.

This rearrangement joins TRBV6-1 to TRBJ2-1; TRBD2 matches 8 bases. With 5 bases clipped from V and 0 bases from J, the junction kept 3 bases outside the gene matches. There are 15 residues in the CDR3. The germline V gene has CDR1 MNHNS and CDR2 SASEGT. The CDR3 spells CASSTAGGSYNEQFF. In nucleotides, the CDR3 is TGTGCCAGCAGTACGGCGGGGGGCTCCTACAATGAGCAGTTCTTC.

The J gene is TRBJ1-4, the V gene TRBV28; D might be TRBD1 (5 bases). Trimming pared 2 bases from V and 0 bases from J, leaving 13 bases between. This CDR3 spans 17 amino acids. Per germline, CDR1 MDHEN and CDR2 SYDVKM. Here the CDR3 reads CASSLGRQGSTNEKLFF. Written as DNA, the CDR3 is TGTGCCAGCAGTTTAGGCCGGCAGGGATCAACTAATGAAAAACTGTTTTTT.

The rearrangement links TRBV5-4 to TRBJ1-4; 9 nucleotides line up with TRBD1. The CDR3 sequence is 14 residues long. The ends lost 4 bases at V and 4 bases at J; junction bases unmatched: 2. Per germline, CDR1 SGHNT and CDR2 YYREEE (reference sequence). The CDR3 here is CASSRTGVNEKLFF. CDR3 DNA sequence: TGTGCCAGCAGCCGGACAGGGGTTAATGAAAAACTGTTTTTT.

The DNA for the CDR3 is TGTGCCAGCAGCGTAGGTGGAGGATCCAATGAGCAGTTCTTC. It specifies CASSVGGGSNEQFF. The chain joins TRBV9 to TRBJ2-1; D is perhaps TRBD2 (5 bases). From germline, CDR1 is SGDLS and CDR2 YYNGEE. The CDR3 is made up of 14 amino acids. The V gene lost 0 bases and the J gene lost 6 bases, with 10 bases spanning the gap.

The chain uses TRBV7-2 and TRBJ2-3, with D unresolved. This CDR3 is 15 amino acids long. Germline V gene data show CDR1 as SGHTA and CDR2 as FQGNSA. V lost 5 bases and J lost 7, with 19 bases in between. CDR3 coding DNA: TGTGCCAGCAGCCGGAGCAGCGCAGAGTCCCATACGCAGTATTTT. Translating it yields CASSRSSAESHTQYF.

Only a few counts were recorded for this clonotype. CDR3 in DNA: TGCGCCAGCAGTGAAGGGGCTAGCGGCTCGCAGTTCTTC. Translated, it gives CASSEGASGSQFF. The chain links TRBV10-2 to TRBJ2-1, with 7 bases aligning to TRBD2. CDR1 WSHSY and CDR2 SAAADI come from the germline V gene. This CDR3 spans 13 amino acids. V dropped 3 bases and J dropped 12; count of bases not matched to a gene: 8.

This clonotype was counted once. The gene calls are TRBV5-4 and TRBJ2-2; D is unclear. In germline, CDR1 is SGHNT, CDR2 YYREEE (reference sequence). Trimming stripped 0 bases from V and 1 base from J, with 10 bases between. The length of the CDR3 is 16 residues. This CDR3 reads CASSLGQMKNTGELFF. CDR3 bases: TGTGCCAGCAGCTTGGGACAAATGAAGAACACCGGGGAGCTGTTTTTT.

The chain uses TRBV2 and TRBJ1-6; D perhaps matches TRBD1 (5 bases). Germline V lookup: CDR1 SNHLY, CDR2 FYNNEI. V was clipped by 6 bases and J by 7 bases, with 13 bases between them. This CDR3 has 14 amino acids. CDR3 nucleotides: TGTGCCAGCAGGGTGAGACAGACAAATTCACCCCTCCACTTT. This translates into CASRVRQTNSPLHF. The full variable domain, its missing parts supplied by reference TRBV2 and TRBJ1-6, is EPEVTQTPSHQVTQMGQEVILRCVPISNHLYFYWYRQILGQKVEFLVSFYNNEISEKSEIFDDQFSVERPDGSNFTLKIRSTKLEDSAMYFCASRVRQTNSPLHFGNGTRLTVT.

The rearrangement uses TRBV5-1 and TRBJ2-4; D is possibly TRBD1 (6 bases). CDR1 and CDR2 (germline): SGHRS, YFSETQ. The CDR3 runs 16 residues. Trimming took 0 bases from V and 0 from J, leaving 10 bases between them. This CDR3 reads CASSLARGLAKNIQYF. CDR3 sequence (DNA): TGCGCCAGCAGCTTGGCCAGGGGTCTAGCCAAAAACATTCAGTACTTC.

The chain links TRBV7-6 to TRBJ1-4, with D perhaps matching TRBD1 (6 bases). The CDR3 runs 17 residues. CDR1 SGHVS and CDR2 FNYEAQ come from the germline V gene. V was pared by 5 bases and J by 3 bases, with 19 bases between. This CDR3 reads CASSPRGGGDANEKLFF. The DNA for the CDR3 is TGTGCCAGCAGCCCCAGAGGGGGTGGGGACGCTAATGAAAAACTGTTTTTT.

There are a few counts of this clonotype. CDR3 nucleotides: TGTGCCAGCAGTCTCCAAGGGCACGAGCAGTACGTC. Translating gives CASSLQGHEQYV. The V call is TRBV5-6, the J call TRBJ2-7; no clear D gene. CDR1 is SGHDT and CDR2 is YYEEEE in the germline V gene. V shed 5 bases and J shed 5 bases, with 11 bases lying between them. This CDR3 is built from 12 residues.

This clonotype turned up a few times. The chain is built from TRBV11-1 and TRBJ2-1; 13 bases align to TRBD2. V shed 5 bases and J 8 bases; nucleotides not matched to a gene: 6. There are 15 residues in the CDR3. Looked up from germline, CDR1 is SGHAT and CDR2 is FQDESV (reference sequence). The CDR3 here is CASSDTSGGVDEQFF. The CDR3, as DNA: TGTGCCAGCAGCGACACTAGCGGGGGGGTCGATGAGCAGTTCTTC.

This clonotype showed up just a few times. In DNA form, the CDR3 reads TGCGCCAGCAGCTTGTTTACTAGCGGGGGGCCGAACACCGGGGAGCTGTTTTTT. This codes for CASSLFTSGGPNTGELFF. The rearrangement links TRBV5-1 to TRBJ2-2, with 12 bases matching TRBD2. With V trimmed by 1 base and J by 0 bases, 4 bases remained unmatched. CDR3 length equals 18 residues. Germline V gene sequence: CDR1 SGHRS, CDR2 YFSETQ.